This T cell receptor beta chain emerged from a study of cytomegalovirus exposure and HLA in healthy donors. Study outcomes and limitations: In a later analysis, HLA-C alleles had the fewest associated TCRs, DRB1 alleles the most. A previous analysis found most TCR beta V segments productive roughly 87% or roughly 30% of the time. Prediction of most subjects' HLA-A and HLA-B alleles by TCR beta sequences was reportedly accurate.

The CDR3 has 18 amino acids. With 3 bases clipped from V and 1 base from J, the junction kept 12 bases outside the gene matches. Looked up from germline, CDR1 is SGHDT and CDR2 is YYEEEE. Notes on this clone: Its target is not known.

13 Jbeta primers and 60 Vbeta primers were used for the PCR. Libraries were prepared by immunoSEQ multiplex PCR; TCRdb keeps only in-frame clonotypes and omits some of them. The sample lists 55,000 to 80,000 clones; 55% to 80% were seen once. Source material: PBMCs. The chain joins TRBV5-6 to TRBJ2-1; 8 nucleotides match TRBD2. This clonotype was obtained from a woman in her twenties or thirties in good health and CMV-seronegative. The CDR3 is CASSSGLGGVISYNEQFF. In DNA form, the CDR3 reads TGTGCCAGCAGCTCTGGGCTCGGGGGGGTGATATCCTACAATGAGCAGTTCTTC.